The 27 T cell receptor beta chains below all came from one sample that was sequenced in a study of patients and donors after allogeneic stem cell transplantation. TCRdb ran MiXCR on the RT-PCR reads and lists one entry per CDR3 protein. The table has about 960,000 distinct CDR3 sequences, under 20% seen once. Sequenced material: blood, either unsorted or a sorted T cell fraction (not recorded which). All receptors derive from a human donor who was either an allogeneic HSCT recipient or a stem cell or donor lymphocyte infusion donor (not recorded which). It is not recorded whose cells these are; they may come from a transplant donor.

This chain links TRBV24-1 with TRBJ2-7; D gene uncertain. The V and J ends lost 5 bases and 3 bases respectively, with 7 bases between them. Looked up from germline, CDR1 is KGHDR and CDR2 is SFDVKD. The CDR3 has 12 amino acids. CDR3 sequence: CATSGASYEQYF. The CDR3 DNA is TGTGCCACCAGTGGAGCAAGCTACGAGCAGTACTTC.

This clonotype came up many times. This rearrangement joins TRBV29-1 to TRBJ2-1; D is undetermined. The germline V gene encodes CDR1 SQVTM and CDR2 ANQGSEA. CDR3 length equals 14 residues. The V end was cut by 5 bases, the J end by 1 base, with 12 bases between. The CDR3 is CSVTGSPSYNEQFF. The CDR3 region has the DNA TGCAGCGTTACGGGTAGCCCTTCCTACAATGAGCAGTTCTTC.

This clonotype has more than one count but fewer than ten. The rearrangement joins TRBV16 to TRBJ1-1; tentatively, D is TRBD1 (5 bases). V was trimmed by 1 base and J by 4 bases, leaving 19 bases between them. Germline V lookup: CDR1 KGHSY, CDR2 FQNENV. The length of the CDR3 is 17 residues. In DNA form, the CDR3 reads TGTGCCAGCAGCCAATTACGGTCGCGGGGCATAGGCACTGAAGCTTTCTTT. This codes for CASSQLRSRGIGTEAFF.

The chain carries TRBV2 and TRBJ1-2; D call uncertain. V lost 1 base to trimming and J lost 4 bases, with 10 bases between them. CDR3 length equals 14 residues. The germline CDR1 and CDR2 sequences are SNHLY and FYNNEI. CDR3 protein: CASSEVTRGYGYTF. The CDR3 nucleotides read TGTGCCAGCAGTGAAGTAACCCGGGGCTATGGCTACACCTTC.

V and J are TRBV11-1 and TRBJ2-7; TRBD1 aligns across 7 bases. Looked up from germline, CDR1 is SGHAT and CDR2 is FQDESV (reference sequence). The CDR3 covers 18 residues. Germline trimming cut 5 bases from V and 0 bases from J; bases unmatched to any gene: 16. The CDR3 region is CASSLPQTSRDSSYEQYF. The CDR3 nucleotides are TGTGCCAGCAGCCTACCACAGACCAGTCGGGACAGCTCCTACGAGCAGTACTTC.

This clonotype turned up a few times. V usage is TRBV12-3 or TRBV12-4 and J usage is TRBJ2-1; 7 positions agree with TRBD2. Unmatched junction bases numbered 7, after V lost 3 bases and J lost 5 bases. There are 15 residues in the CDR3. CDR3 sequence reads: CASSFGTKGHNEQFF. The CDR3 nucleotides are TGTGCCAGCAGTTTTGGGACTAAGGGCCACAATGAGCAGTTCTTC.

Only a few counts were recorded for this clonotype. This rearrangement joins TRBV20-1 to TRBJ2-7; TRBD2 agrees at 9 bases. There are 16 residues in the CDR3. With 2 bases clipped from V and 0 bases from J, the junction kept 8 bases outside the gene matches. The V gene's germline CDR1 is DFQATT and CDR2 SNEGSKA (reference sequence). This CDR3 reads CSARLAGPLSSYEQYF. The DNA for the CDR3 is TGCAGTGCTAGACTAGCGGGGCCCTTGAGCTCCTACGAGCAGTACTTC.

A few counts support this clonotype. The chain combines TRBV5-5 with TRBJ2-5; TRBD2 matches at 11 bases. Germline CDR1 reads SGHKS; CDR2 reads YYEKEE (reference sequence). With 4 bases clipped from V and 2 bases from J, the junction kept 4 bases outside the gene matches. The CDR3 sequence is 15 residues long. CDR3 in amino acids: CASSHGTSGQETQYF. Written as DNA, the CDR3 is TGTGCCAGCAGCCACGGGACTAGCGGTCAAGAGACCCAGTACTTC.

This clonotype was counted ten times or more. The rearrangement uses TRBV5-1 and TRBJ2-2; 7 bases are shared with TRBD2. Germline V gives CDR1 SGHRS, CDR2 YFSETQ. The CDR3 loop spans 14 amino acids. Trimming at V came to 4 bases and at J to 5 bases, leaving 5 bases not matched to a gene. This chain's CDR3 is CASSGPGGTGELFF. DNA for the CDR3: TGCGCCAGCAGCGGTCCGGGAGGTACCGGGGAGCTGTTTTTT.

The chain has TRBV7-2 and TRBJ2-7; D unclear. Germline V gene data show CDR1 as SGHTA and CDR2 as FQGNSA. The V gene lost 5 bases and the J gene lost 3 bases, with 14 bases spanning the gap. The CDR3 covers 14 residues. The CDR3 nucleotides read TGTGCCAGCAGCACCGACTGGACCCTCTACGAGCAGTACTTC. Its protein is CASSTDWTLYEQYF.

This clonotype was seen many times. V is TRBV20-1 and J is TRBJ2-7, with a weak D call TRBD2 (6 bases). CDR1 and CDR2 (germline): DFQATT, SNEGSKA (reference sequence). Trimming removed 3 bases at V and 0 bases at J, with 12 bases between. CDR3 length: 14 residues. The CDR3 coding sequence is TGCAGTGCTAGTGGGACTGATAGCTCCTACGAGCAGTACTTC. This translates into CSASGTDSSYEQYF.

This sequence joins TRBV20-1 and TRBJ2-1, with D possibly TRBD2 on 6 matching bases. This CDR3 contains 15 residues. Looked up from germline, CDR1 is DFQATT and CDR2 is SNEGSKA (reference sequence). Trimming pared 0 bases from V and 6 bases from J, leaving 15 bases between. CDR3 DNA sequence: TGCAGTGCTAGAGATATGCGGGGCACTCTCAATGAGCAGTTCTTC. Encoded protein: CSARDMRGTLNEQFF.

J is TRBJ2-3 and V is TRBV3-1; perhaps TRBD2 as D (6 bases). There are 16 residues in the CDR3. Germline lookup yields CDR1 LGHDT and CDR2 YNNKEL (reference sequence). Between the trimmed V and J ends, which lost 1 base and 0 bases, there was a span of 11 bases. CDR3 nucleotide sequence: TGTGCCAGCAGCCAAGCCGGGGGTAGGAGCACAGATACGCAGTATTTT. The encoded protein is CASSQAGGRSTDTQYF.

V usage is TRBV10-3 and J usage is TRBJ2-1, with 10 bases aligning to TRBD2. The germline gives CDR1 ENHRY, CDR2 SYGVKD. V trimming: 3 bases; J trimming: 8 bases; junction bases outside the gene matches: 4. The CDR3 sequence is 14 residues long. The CDR3 nucleotides are TGTGCCATCAGTGATTTAGCGGGAGGCCATGAGCAGTTCTTC. It translates to CAISDLAGGHEQFF.

The gene calls are TRBV5-1 and TRBJ2-1; TRBD2 agrees at 11 bases. Trimming took 6 bases from V and 6 from J; bases not matched to a gene: 8. From germline, CDR1 is SGHRS and CDR2 YFSETQ. This CDR3 has 15 amino acids. The CDR3, as DNA: TGCGCCAGCACCGCCCTAGCGGGAGGACTCAATGAGCAGTTCTTC. Translating it yields CASTALAGGLNEQFF.

In its sample, this clonotype was seen once. The chain has TRBV3-1 and TRBJ1-1, with a tentative D call TRBD1 (5 bases). The V gene's germline CDR1 is LGHDT and CDR2 YNNKEL (reference sequence). V shed 1 base and J shed 11 bases, with 11 bases lying between them. This CDR3 region has 12 residues. The CDR3 coding sequence is TGTGCCAGCAGCCAAGGGTCGGGGCCGGCTTTCTTT. Residues: CASSQGSGPAFF.

This clonotype turned up a few times. The chain recombines TRBV7-8 with TRBJ1-2; D is uncertain. The CDR3 consists of 14 residues. V dropped 2 bases and J dropped 4 bases, with 11 bases sitting between them. Germline CDR1 reads SGHVS; CDR2 reads FQNEAQ. The chain's CDR3 is CASSLLGDTYGYTF. The CDR3 nucleotides read TGTGCCAGCAGCTTACTGGGTGATACCTATGGCTACACCTTC.

A few counts support this clonotype. The V gene is TRBV11-1, the J gene TRBJ2-6; 7 bases map to TRBD1. Trimming at V came to 5 bases and at J to 0 bases, leaving 4 bases not matched to a gene. The CDR3 covers 16 residues. Looked up from germline, CDR1 is SGHAT and CDR2 is FQDESV (reference sequence). The CDR3: CASSTGQSSGANVLTF. The CDR3 DNA sequence: TGTGCCAGCAGCACGGGACAGAGCTCTGGGGCCAACGTCCTGACTTTC. Full variable domain (remainder filled in from reference TRBV11-1 and TRBJ2-6): EAEVAQSPRYKITEKSQAVAFWCDPISGHATLYWYRQILGQGPELLVQFQDESVVDDSQLPKDRFSAERLKGVDSTLKIQPAELGDSAMYLCASSTGQSSGANVLTFGAGSRLTVL.

This clonotype came up once. The junction differs from germline at one of its ends, possibly a read error. The rearrangement links TRBV20-1 to TRBJ2-3; 10 bases are shared with TRBD2. This CDR3 is built from 14 residues. Germline CDR1 and CDR2: DFQATT and SNEGSKA (reference sequence). The CDR3, as DNA: TGCAGTGCCAGGACTAGCGGCAGCACAGATATGCAGTATTTT. The encoded protein is CSARTSGSTDMQYF.

The chain is built from TRBV9 and TRBJ1-1, with D hard to call. This CDR3 is built from 13 residues. Trimming cost V 4 bases and J 2 bases, with 9 bases left between them. Germline V lookup: CDR1 SGDLS, CDR2 YYNGEE. The CDR3 is CASSPDYNTEAFF. CDR3 nucleotide sequence: TGTGCCAGCAGCCCAGACTATAACACTGAAGCTTTCTTT. The whole variable domain, filled in from reference TRBV9 and TRBJ1-1, reads DSGVTQTPKHLITATGQRVTLRCSPRSGDLSVYWYQQSLDQGLQFLIQYYNGEERAKGNILERFSAQQFPDLHSELNLSSLELGDSALYFCASSPDYNTEAFFGQGTRLTVV.

This clonotype was seen a few times. CDR3 in DNA: TGCAGCGTGAGACAGGGGTCGTTGGAAGCTTTCTTT. It translates to CSVRQGSLEAFF. The chain has TRBV29-1 and TRBJ1-1, with TRBD1 matching 8 bases. V lost 6 bases, J lost 8 bases, and 8 bases stayed unmatched. The CDR3 is 12 amino acids. Germline V gives CDR1 SQVTM, CDR2 ANQGSEA.

The CDR3 nucleotides read TGTGCCAGCAGCTTAGCCCCGACCACTGAAGCTTTCTTT. This gives the protein CASSLAPTTEAFF. The chain joins TRBV11-2 to TRBJ1-1; D is uncertain. Trimming stripped 1 base from V and 4 bases from J, with 7 bases between. The CDR3 contains 13 residues. Looked up from germline, CDR1 is SGHAT and CDR2 is FQNNGV. The full variable domain, in which reference TRBV11-2 and TRBJ1-1 provide the parts outside the CDR3, is EAGVAQSPRYKIIEKRQSVAFWCNPISGHATLYWYQQILGQGPKLLIQFQNNGVVDDSQLPKDRFSAERLKGVDSTLKIQPAKLEDSAVYLCASSLAPTTEAFFGQGTRLTVV.

The sample holds a few counts of this clonotype. The chain recombines TRBV12-3 or TRBV12-4 with TRBJ1-3; D remains unclear. The CDR3 totals 15 residues. Deletions cut 6 bases from V and 1 base from J, with 13 bases between. The CDR3 bases are TGTGCCAGCAGCCGGCGGACCTTTTCTGGAAACACCATATATTTT. Translated: CASSRRTFSGNTIYF.

The CDR3 protein is CASSSPFSGGTLITDTQYF. The CDR3 bases are TGTGCCAGCAGCTCCCCCTTTAGCGGGGGGACGTTAATCACAGATACGCAGTATTTT. The V call is TRBV11-2, the J call TRBJ2-3, with 10 bases identical to TRBD2. With 4 bases clipped from V and 2 bases from J, the junction kept 15 bases outside the gene matches. The germline V gene has CDR1 SGHAT and CDR2 FQNNGV. The length of the CDR3 is 19 residues.

This clonotype was observed many times. The chain joins TRBV12-3 or TRBV12-4 to TRBJ2-1; 11 nucleotides line up with TRBD2. The CDR3 runs to 15 residues. Trimming cost V 6 bases and J 3 bases; bases outside gene matches: 4. The DNA of the CDR3 is TGTGCCAGCAGACGCGGGACTAGCGGCTACAATGAGCAGTTCTTC. Amino acid sequence: CASRRGTSGYNEQFF.

This clonotype was recorded a few times. This sequence joins TRBV20-1 and TRBJ2-1; D is uncertain. Between the trimmed V and J ends, which lost 1 base and 6 bases, there was a span of 16 bases. Per the germline V gene, CDR1 is DFQATT and CDR2 is SNEGSKA (reference sequence). The CDR3 runs to 15 residues. CDR3 sequence reads: CSARVGPRVANEQFF. As DNA, the CDR3 is TGCAGTGCTAGAGTTGGGCCCCGGGTGGCCAATGAGCAGTTCTTC.

There are a few counts of this clonotype. The chain couples TRBV5-5 to TRBJ1-1; D remains unclear. Germline lookup yields CDR1 SGHKS and CDR2 YYEKEE (reference sequence). The CDR3 has 14 amino acids. V gave up 1 base and J gave up 0 bases, with 7 bases separating them. The CDR3 is CASSLIVMNTEAFF. CDR3 sequence (DNA): TGTGCCAGCAGCTTGATTGTGATGAACACTGAAGCTTTCTTT. The full variable domain, with the rest looked up from reference TRBV5-5 and TRBJ1-1, is DAGVTQSPTHLIKTRGQQVTLRCSPISGHKSVSWYQQVLGQGPQFIFQYYEKEERGRGNFPDRFSARQFPNYSSELNVNALLLGDSALYLCASSLIVMNTEAFFGQGTRLTVV.